A single sample gave rise to the 16 T cell receptor beta chains below, sequenced in a study of STAT3 mutations in large granular lymphocyte leukemia. Broader study findings: In T-cell large granular lymphocyte leukemia, about half of patients showed multiple immunodominant subclonotypes.

Repertoires were generated with immunoSEQ multiplex PCR, while TCRdb's copy carries only in-frame clones and drops some. The sample yields over 30,000 clones, 70% to 90% seen once. No antigen has been identified for these receptors. Sequencing was carried out using peripheral blood mononuclear cells. These receptor sequences come from a man in his fifties or sixties with T-cell large granular lymphocyte leukemia. Some clones in this sample may be carry-over from other donors' samples.

The genes are TRBV27 and TRBJ2-7, with D tentatively TRBD2 (6 bases). The CDR3 runs to 16 residues. Germline CDR1 reads MNHEY; CDR2 reads SMNVEV (reference sequence). V dropped 3 bases and J dropped 6 bases, with 21 bases sitting between them. The CDR3 region is CASSFERVGFIGEQYF. The CDR3 DNA is TGTGCCAGCAGTTTCGAGCGGGTGGGCTTCATAGGCGAGCAGTACTTC.

This rearrangement joins TRBV30 to TRBJ2-1, with D possibly TRBD1 on 5 matching bases. Deletions cut 1 base from V and 3 bases from J, with 19 bases between. This CDR3 contains 17 residues. Germline V CDR1 and CDR2: GTSNPN, SVGIG (reference sequence). The CDR3, as DNA: TGTGCCTGGAGTGATCCGGGTGGGGCAAGGGTCTACAATGAGCAGTTCTTC. Encoded protein: CAWSDPGGARVYNEQFF.

V usage is TRBV5-4 and J usage is TRBJ1-6, with 7 positions matching TRBD1. The V gene end was trimmed by 0 bases and the J gene end by 0 bases; junction bases not matched to a gene: 6. From germline, CDR1 is SGHNT and CDR2 YYREEE (reference sequence). CDR3 length: 18 amino acids. The CDR3, as DNA: TGTGCCAGCAGCTTGGACAGGGGCCAGAGCTCCTATAATTCACCCCTCCACTTT. Translation gives CASSLDRGQSSYNSPLHF.

The chain links TRBV9 to TRBJ2-7, with TRBD1 matching 9 bases. This CDR3 contains 14 residues. Germline V lookup: CDR1 SGDLS, CDR2 YYNGEE. Unmatched junction bases numbered 5, after V lost 0 bases and J lost 7 bases. As DNA, the CDR3 is TGTGCCAGCAGCGTAGTACAGGGGGCGGGGGAGCAGTACTTC. Its protein is CASSVVQGAGEQYF.

The chain links TRBV19 to TRBJ1-5; 9 bases line up with TRBD1. The CDR3 is made up of 12 amino acids. J gave up 12 bases and V 4 bases, and 4 bases lay outside the gene matches. Germline-derived CDR1 and CDR2 are LNHDA and SQIVND (reference sequence). The DNA for the CDR3 is TGTGCCAGTAGTACGGGACAGGGAAACCAGCATTTT. This codes for CASSTGQGNQHF.

The rearrangement joins TRBV5-1 to TRBJ2-7; tentatively, D is TRBD2 (6 bases). The CDR3 is 13 residues long. Trimming took off 3 bases at V and 4 bases at J, with 11 bases between the two ends. Germline V CDR1 and CDR2: SGHRS, YFSETQ. The CDR3 reads CASSSTSRYEQYF. DNA of the CDR3: TGCGCCAGCAGCTCGACTAGTAGGTACGAGCAGTACTTC.

This chain links TRBV7-2 with TRBJ2-7; 10 bases align to TRBD1. Looked up from germline, CDR1 is SGHTA and CDR2 is FQGNSA. The V gene end was trimmed by 5 bases and the J gene end by 6 bases; junction bases not matched to a gene: 7. This CDR3 contains 14 residues. Written as DNA, the CDR3 is TGTGCCAGCAGCCGACGGGACAGGGGTAGCGAGCAGTACTTC. Translating gives CASSRRDRGSEQYF.

The chain is built from TRBV6-5 and TRBJ1-6; D is perhaps TRBD1 (5 bases). The CDR3 contains 14 residues. The V end lost 7 bases, the J end lost 7 bases, and 14 bases lay between the germline ends. Germline lookup yields CDR1 MNHEY and CDR2 SVGAGI. The CDR3 bases are TGTGCCAGCAAATCACAGGCGAAGAATTCACCCCTCCACTTT. Encoded protein: CASKSQAKNSPLHF.

The chain employs TRBV18 and TRBJ1-5, with TRBD1 identical over 7 bases. The CDR3 has 15 residues. Germline-derived CDR1 and CDR2 are KGHSH and LQKENI. V was pared by 6 bases and J by 1 base, with 6 bases of the junction left unmatched. CDR3 coding DNA: TGTGCCAGCTCCCAGGGGGAGGGCAGCAATCAGCCCCAGCATTTT. Translating gives CASSQGEGSNQPQHF.

J is TRBJ1-4 and V is TRBV30; D remains ambiguous. V was pared by 7 bases and J by 0 bases, with 6 bases between. CDR1 is GTSNPN and CDR2 is SVGIG in the germline V gene (reference sequence). This CDR3 region has 12 residues. The CDR3 region is CASGSTNEKLFF. In DNA form, the CDR3 reads TGTGCCTCAGGCTCAACTAATGAAAAACTGTTTTTT.

The rearrangement joins TRBV30 to TRBJ2-5, with 11 bases identical to TRBD2. Trimming at V came to 7 bases and at J to 2 bases, leaving 6 bases not matched to a gene. The CDR3 consists of 14 residues. Per germline, CDR1 GTSNPN and CDR2 SVGIG (reference sequence). The CDR3 nucleotides are TGTGCCTATTCCGGGACTAGCGGACAAGAGACCCAGTACTTC. Translation gives CAYSGTSGQETQYF.

In its sample, this clone ranks as medium-sized. The V and J genes are TRBV6-5 and TRBJ1-2, with 7 bases aligning to TRBD1. V shed 4 bases and J 4 bases; nucleotides not matched to a gene: 6. In germline, CDR1 is MNHEY, CDR2 SVGAGI. The CDR3 is 14 amino acids. The CDR3 spells CASSSQGGGYGYTF. The CDR3 DNA sequence: TGTGCCAGCAGTTCCCAGGGGGGCGGCTATGGCTACACCTTC.

The chain joins TRBV5-4 to TRBJ2-7; 8 nucleotides align to TRBD1. The CDR3 is 13 residues long. After removal of 3 bases from V and 5 bases from J, the junction contained 4 bases not matched to a gene. The V gene's germline CDR1 is SGHNT and CDR2 YYREEE (reference sequence). CDR3 sequence: CASSSRGRDEQYF. CDR3 coding DNA: TGTGCCAGCAGCTCCAGGGGGCGTGACGAGCAGTACTTC.

The CDR3 bases are TGCGCCAGCAGCGTCTCCGGGACAGGGGGCCACGAGCAGTACTTC. Protein: CASSVSGTGGHEQYF. The chain has TRBV5-1 and TRBJ2-7, with 12 bases that match TRBD1. Germline values: CDR1 SGHRS, CDR2 YFSETQ. This CDR3 region has 15 residues. The ends lost 4 bases at V and 5 bases at J; junction bases unmatched: 7.

The CDR3 bases are TGTGCCAGCAGCGTGGACAGGACCTACGAGCAGTACTTC. Translated, it gives CASSVDRTYEQYF. The rearrangement uses TRBV7-9 and TRBJ2-7; TRBD1 matches 7 bases. This CDR3 spans 13 amino acids. Per germline, CDR1 SEHNR and CDR2 FQNEAQ (reference sequence). The V gene end was trimmed by 5 bases and the J gene end by 2 bases; junction bases not matched to a gene: 3. Full variable domain (missing parts from reference TRBV7-9 and TRBJ2-7): DTGVSQNPRHKITKRGQNVTFRCDPISEHNRLYWYRQTLGQGPEFLTYFQNEAQLEKSRLLSDRFSAERPKGSFSTLEIQRTEQGDSAMYLCASSVDRTYEQYFGPGTRLTVT.

The J gene is TRBJ2-1, the V gene TRBV4-3, with unresolved D. CDR1 and CDR2 (germline): LGHNA, YSLEER. The CDR3 covers 15 residues. Trimming removed 4 bases at V and 3 bases at J, with 13 bases between. CDR3 region: CASSPSPGRYNEQFF. DNA for the CDR3: TGCGCCAGCAGCCCCAGCCCCGGCCGCTACAATGAGCAGTTCTTC.